This passage covers 7 T cell receptor beta chains from one sample sequenced in a study of T cell responses to AZD1222 COVID-19 vaccine. The repertoire was sequenced with immunoSEQ multiplex PCR; TCRdb's copy has only in-frame clones and lacks some. The profile shows approximately 82,000 clones, 85% to 95% of them singletons. The sample in question was peripheral blood, obtained on day 0 of AZD1222 vaccination. Receptors were obtained from an adult in good health.

This sequence joins TRBV25-1 and TRBJ1-6; TRBD1 agrees at 9 bases. CDR3 length: 16 amino acids. Germline CDR1 and CDR2: MGHDK and SYGVNS. Trimming at V came to 4 bases and at J to 7 bases, leaving 8 bases not matched to a gene. CDR3 loop: CASSVATGGLNSPLHF. The CDR3 DNA sequence: TGTGCCAGCAGTGTTGCCACAGGGGGCCTGAATTCACCCCTCCACTTT. Full variable domain (outside the CDR3, taken from reference TRBV25-1 and TRBJ1-6): EADIYQTPRYLVIGTGKKITLECSQTMGHDKMYWYQQDPGMELHLIHYSYGVNSTEKGDLSSESTVSRIRTEHFPLTLESARPSHTSQYLCASSVATGGLNSPLHFGNGTRLTVT.

The chain links TRBV19 to TRBJ1-1; TRBD1 agrees at 8 bases. Germline V gene sequence: CDR1 LNHDA, CDR2 SQIVND (reference sequence). V shed 1 base and J 0 bases; nucleotides not matched to a gene: 4. This CDR3 is 16 amino acids long. This CDR3 is CASSIARDRLNTEAFF. The CDR3 nucleotides read TGTGCCAGTAGTATAGCCCGGGACAGGTTGAACACTGAAGCTTTCTTT.

This clone was seen just once. This chain connects TRBV4-1 to TRBJ1-4; 9 bases are shared with TRBD1. This CDR3 is 15 amino acids long. CDR1 is MGHRA, CDR2 YSYEKL, per germline. Germline trimming cut 6 bases from V and 3 bases from J; bases unmatched to any gene: 5. This CDR3 is CASRDRGTANEKLFF. DNA of the CDR3: TGCGCCAGCAGGGACAGGGGAACGGCTAATGAAAAACTGTTTTTT.

This clone has just one count. The CDR3 coding sequence is TGTGCCAGCAGCCAGAGGGGCAGTAATGAAAAACTGTTTTTT. It codes for CASSQRGSNEKLFF. The V gene is TRBV3-1 (or the pseudogene TRBV3-2), the J gene TRBJ1-4; D perhaps matches TRBD1 (5 bases). This CDR3 contains 14 residues. The germline V gene has CDR1 LGHDT and CDR2 YNNKEL (reference sequence). V was clipped by 3 bases and J by 4 bases, with 9 bases between them.

The V gene is TRBV7-8, the J gene TRBJ2-1; a possible D gene is TRBD2 (5 bases). The CDR3 consists of 12 residues. From germline, CDR1 is SGHVS and CDR2 FQNEAQ. V gave up 5 bases and J gave up 10 bases, with 12 bases separating them. The CDR3: CASSPWTEEQFF. The CDR3 bases are TGTGCCAGCAGCCCTTGGACTGAGGAGCAGTTCTTC. The entire variable domain, with the rest obtained from reference TRBV7-8 and TRBJ2-1, is as follows: GAGVSQSPRYKVAKRGQDVALRCDPISGHVSLFWYQQALGQGPEFLTYFQNEAQLDKSGLPSDRFFAERPEGSVSTLKIQRTQQEDSAVYLCASSPWTEEQFFGPGTRLTVL.

The chain combines TRBV19 with TRBJ2-3; D tentatively fits TRBD1 or TRBD2 (5 bases each). Germline CDR1 is LNHDA and CDR2 is SQIVND (reference sequence). This CDR3 spans 13 amino acids. The V end lost 1 base, the J end lost 5 bases, and 7 bases lay between the germline ends. CDR3 sequence: CASSIGGRDTQYF. CDR3 sequence (DNA): TGTGCCAGTAGTATAGGGGGGAGAGATACGCAGTATTTT.

This clone turned up a few times. The chain carries TRBV2 and TRBJ1-6; D gene unclear. This CDR3 region has 13 residues. The germline V gene has CDR1 SNHLY and CDR2 FYNNEI. V gave up 7 bases and J gave up 7 bases, with 11 bases separating them. In nucleotides, the CDR3 is TGTGCCAGCATGACGGGCCCCAATTCACCCCTCCACTTT. It specifies CASMTGPNSPLHF.